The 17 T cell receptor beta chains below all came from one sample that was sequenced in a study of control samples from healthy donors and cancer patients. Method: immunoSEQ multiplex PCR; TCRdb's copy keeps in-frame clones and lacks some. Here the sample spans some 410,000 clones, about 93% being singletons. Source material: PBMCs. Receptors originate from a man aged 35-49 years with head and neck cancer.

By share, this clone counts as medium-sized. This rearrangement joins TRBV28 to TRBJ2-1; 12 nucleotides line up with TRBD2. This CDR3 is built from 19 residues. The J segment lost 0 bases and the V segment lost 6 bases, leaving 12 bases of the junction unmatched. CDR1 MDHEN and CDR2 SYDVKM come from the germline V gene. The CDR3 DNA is TGTGCCAGCAGCGAACTACTAGCGGGGGGACGTCACTCCTACAATGAGCAGTTCTTC. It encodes CASSELLAGGRHSYNEQFF.

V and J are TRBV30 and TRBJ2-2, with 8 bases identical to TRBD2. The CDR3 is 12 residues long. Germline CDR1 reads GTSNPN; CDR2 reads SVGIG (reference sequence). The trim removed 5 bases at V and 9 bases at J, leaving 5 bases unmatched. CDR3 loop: CAWASGRRELFF. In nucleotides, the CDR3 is TGTGCCTGGGCCAGCGGGAGAAGGGAGCTGTTTTTT.

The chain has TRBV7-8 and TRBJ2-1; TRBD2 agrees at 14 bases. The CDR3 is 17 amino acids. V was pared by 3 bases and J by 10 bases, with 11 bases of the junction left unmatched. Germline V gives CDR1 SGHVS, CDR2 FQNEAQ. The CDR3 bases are TGTGCCAGCAGCTTCGGACTAGCGGGAGGCCCCGAGGGCGAGCAGTTCTTC. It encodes CASSFGLAGGPEGEQFF.

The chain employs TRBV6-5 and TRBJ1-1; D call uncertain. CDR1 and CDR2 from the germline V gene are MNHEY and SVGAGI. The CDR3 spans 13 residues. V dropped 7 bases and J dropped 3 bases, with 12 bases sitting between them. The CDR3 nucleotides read TGTGCCAGCACCGGCAATGCGCACACTGAAGCTTTCTTT. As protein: CASTGNAHTEAFF.

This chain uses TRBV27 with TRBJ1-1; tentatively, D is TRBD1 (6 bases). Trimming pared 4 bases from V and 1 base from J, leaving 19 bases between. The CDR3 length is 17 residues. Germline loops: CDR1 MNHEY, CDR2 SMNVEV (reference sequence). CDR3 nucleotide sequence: TGTGCCAGCAGTTATTCTAGACAGGTCCCGGGGAACACTGAAGCTTTCTTT. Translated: CASSYSRQVPGNTEAFF.

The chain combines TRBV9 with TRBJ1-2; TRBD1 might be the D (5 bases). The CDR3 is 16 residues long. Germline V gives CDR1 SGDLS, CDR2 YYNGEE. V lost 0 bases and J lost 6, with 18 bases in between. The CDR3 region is CASSVGVGDPLDGYTF. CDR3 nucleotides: TGTGCCAGCAGCGTAGGGGTTGGGGACCCACTAGATGGCTACACCTTC.

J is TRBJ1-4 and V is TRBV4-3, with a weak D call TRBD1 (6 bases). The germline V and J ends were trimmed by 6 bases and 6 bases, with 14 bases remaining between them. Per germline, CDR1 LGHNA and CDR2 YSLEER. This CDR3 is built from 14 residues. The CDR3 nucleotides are TGCGCCAGCAGTCCAGGGGTAGAGGATGAAAAACTGTTTTTT. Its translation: CASSPGVEDEKLFF.

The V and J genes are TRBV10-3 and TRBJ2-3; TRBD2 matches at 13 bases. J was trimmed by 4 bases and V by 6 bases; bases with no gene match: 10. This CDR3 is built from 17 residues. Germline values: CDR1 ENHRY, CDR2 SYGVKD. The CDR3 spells CAISPTSGRRGPDTQYF. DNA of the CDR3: TGTGCCATCAGCCCGACTAGCGGGAGGCGGGGGCCAGATACGCAGTATTTT.

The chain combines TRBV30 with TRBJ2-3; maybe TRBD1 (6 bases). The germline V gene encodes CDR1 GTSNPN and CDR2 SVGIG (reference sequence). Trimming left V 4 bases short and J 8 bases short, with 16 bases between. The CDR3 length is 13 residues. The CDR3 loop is CAWKGGVSGTQYF. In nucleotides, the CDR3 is TGTGCCTGGAAAGGGGGAGTAAGCGGTACGCAGTATTTT.

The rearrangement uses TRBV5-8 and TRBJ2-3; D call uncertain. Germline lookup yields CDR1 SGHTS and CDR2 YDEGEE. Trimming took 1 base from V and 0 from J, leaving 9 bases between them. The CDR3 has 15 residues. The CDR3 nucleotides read TGTGCCAGCAGCTTGACAGCCTCTAGCACAGATACGCAGTATTTT. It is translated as CASSLTASSTDTQYF. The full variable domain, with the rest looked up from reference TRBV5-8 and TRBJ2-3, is EAGVTQSPTHLIKTRGQQATLRCSPISGHTSVYWYQQALGLGLQFLLWYDEGEERNRGNFPPRFSGRQFPNYSSELNVNALELEDSALYLCASSLTASSTDTQYFGPGTRLTVL.

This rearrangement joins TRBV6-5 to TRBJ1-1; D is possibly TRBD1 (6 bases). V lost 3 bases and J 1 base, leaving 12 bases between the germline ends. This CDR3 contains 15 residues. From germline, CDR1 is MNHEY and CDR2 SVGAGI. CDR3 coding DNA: TGTGCCAGCAGTTATTCACGGACAGCGAACACTGAAGCTTTCTTT. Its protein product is CASSYSRTANTEAFF.

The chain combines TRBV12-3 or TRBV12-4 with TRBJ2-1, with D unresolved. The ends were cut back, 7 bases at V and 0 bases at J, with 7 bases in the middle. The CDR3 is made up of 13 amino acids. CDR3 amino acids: CASTSISYNEQFF. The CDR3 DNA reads TGTGCCAGCACATCTATCTCCTACAATGAGCAGTTCTTC.

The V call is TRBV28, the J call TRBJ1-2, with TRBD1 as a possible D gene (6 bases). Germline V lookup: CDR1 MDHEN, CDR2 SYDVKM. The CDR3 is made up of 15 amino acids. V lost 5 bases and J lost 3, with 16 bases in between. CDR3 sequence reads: CASSGQGTADYGYTF. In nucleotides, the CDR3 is TGTGCCAGCAGTGGGCAGGGGACGGCTGACTATGGCTACACCTTC.

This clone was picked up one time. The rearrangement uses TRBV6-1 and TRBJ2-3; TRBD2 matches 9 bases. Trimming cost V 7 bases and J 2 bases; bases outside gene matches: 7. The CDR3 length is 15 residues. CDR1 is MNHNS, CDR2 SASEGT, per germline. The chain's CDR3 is CASNLGGRATDTQYF. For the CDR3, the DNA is TGTGCCAGCAACTTGGGCGGGAGGGCCACAGATACGCAGTATTTT.

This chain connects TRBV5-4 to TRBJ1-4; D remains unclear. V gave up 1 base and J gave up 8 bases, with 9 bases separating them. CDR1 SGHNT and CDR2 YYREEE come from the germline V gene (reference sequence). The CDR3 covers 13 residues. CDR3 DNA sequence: TGTGCCAGCAGCTTGACGGTGGGGGAAAAACTGTTTTTT. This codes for CASSLTVGEKLFF.

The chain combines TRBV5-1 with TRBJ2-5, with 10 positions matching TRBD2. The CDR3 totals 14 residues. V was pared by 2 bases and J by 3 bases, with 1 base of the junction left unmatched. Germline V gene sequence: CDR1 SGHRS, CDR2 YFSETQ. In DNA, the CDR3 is TGCGCCAGCAGCTTCGGGACTAGCGAAGAGACCCAGTACTTC. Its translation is CASSFGTSEETQYF. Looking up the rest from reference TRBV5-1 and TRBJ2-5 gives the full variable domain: KAGVTQTPRYLIKTRGQQVTLSCSPISGHRSVSWYQQTPGQGLQFLFEYFSETQRNKGNFPGRFSGRQFSNSRSEMNVSTLELGDSALYLCASSFGTSEETQYFGPGTRLLVL.

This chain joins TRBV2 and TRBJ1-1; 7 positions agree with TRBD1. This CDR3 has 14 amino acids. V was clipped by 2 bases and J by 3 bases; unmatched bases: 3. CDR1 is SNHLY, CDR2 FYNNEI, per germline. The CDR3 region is CASSEQGGYTEAFF. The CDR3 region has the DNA TGTGCCAGCAGTGAACAGGGGGGGTACACTGAAGCTTTCTTT. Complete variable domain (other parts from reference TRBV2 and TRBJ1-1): EPEVTQTPSHQVTQMGQEVILRCVPISNHLYFYWYRQILGQKVEFLVSFYNNEISEKSEIFDDQFSVERPDGSNFTLKIRSTKLEDSAMYFCASSEQGGYTEAFFGQGTRLTVV.